The present T cell receptor (beta chain) was sequenced within a study of blood T cell repertoires in COVID-19. Study details: Collection of acute and convalescent COVID-19 samples took place in the United States, Italy and Spain. The analysed material was cDNA or gDNA that came from T cells, B-cell-depleted T cells, or PBMCs.

Sequencing used immunoSEQ multiplex PCR; TCRdb keeps in-frame clones, though not all of them. The table shows 370,000 or so clones, with about 80% occurring only once. Per germline, CDR1 SGHAT and CDR2 FQNNGV. This CDR3 contains 14 residues. V gave up 3 bases and J gave up 2 bases, with 11 bases separating them. The sequenced sample was peripheral blood. The rearrangement uses TRBV11-2 and TRBJ2-7, with D perhaps matching TRBD1 (6 bases). This clonotype was obtained from a human donor with acute or convalescent COVID-19. The donor label of this sample is uncertain. For the CDR3, the DNA is TGTGCCAGCAGCTTTGTGGCAGGGGCCTACGAGCAGTACTTC. Amino acid sequence: CASSFVAGAYEQYF.